These 27 T cell receptor beta chains were sequenced from one sample in a study of monozygotic twins with cystic fibrosis (dated by TCRdb to 2020 to 2023). Library generation was performed with the immunoSEQ multiplex PCR assay. The source is immuneACCESS, and TCRdb retained only in-frame sequences with V and J called. Part of the clones is not carried over; for the studies checked, unresolved V genes explain less than half of this, and the remainder is unexplained. The sample table contains just over 35,000 clones; only one count was recorded for approximately 90% of them. Together, the top ten hold about 0.2% of the sample. The sequenced sample was blood. The receptors originated from a boy aged 2 to 10 with cystic fibrosis.

This clone was seen more than once but under ten times. This chain uses TRBV6-5 with TRBJ1-6; the D is unclear. Trimming pared 7 bases from V and 0 bases from J, leaving 7 bases between. The germline CDR1 and CDR2 sequences are MNHEY and SVGAGI. This CDR3 spans 14 amino acids. The CDR3 DNA follows: TGTGCCAGCAAACGGAGCTCCTATAATTCACCCCTCCACTTT. Its protein is CASKRSSYNSPLHF.

V usage is TRBV2 and J usage is TRBJ1-4, with no clear D. Trimming stripped 4 bases from V and 7 bases from J, with 10 bases between. This CDR3 has 13 residues. CDR1 is SNHLY, CDR2 FYNNEI, per germline. DNA of the CDR3: TGTGCCAGCAGTGGGCTGGGCGCTGAAAAACTGTTTTTT. Translated, it gives CASSGLGAEKLFF.

This clone was seen once. The gene calls are TRBV29-1 and TRBJ1-1; 9 nucleotides align to TRBD1. Germline V lookup: CDR1 SQVTM, CDR2 ANQGSEA. V lost 6 bases to trimming and J lost 4 bases; unmatched junction nucleotides: 3. This CDR3 spans 12 amino acids. The chain's CDR3 is CSVGDRVTEAFF. CDR3 nucleotides: TGCAGCGTGGGGGACAGGGTCACTGAAGCTTTCTTT.

In the case of this clone: The junction departs from germline at one end; a sequencing error may be responsible. This rearrangement joins TRBV27 to TRBJ1-1; D may be TRBD1 (5 bases). The V gene's germline CDR1 is MNHEY and CDR2 SMNVEV (reference sequence). The CDR3 contains 11 residues. CDR3 loop: CASSSWGVLLF. The DNA for the CDR3 is TGTGCCAGCAGTTCCTGGGGGGTTCTCCTCTTT.

The chain carries TRBV6-6 and TRBJ1-1, with TRBD1 identical over 8 bases. Germline V lookup: CDR1 MNHNY, CDR2 SVGAGI (reference sequence). This CDR3 has 14 amino acids. With 6 bases clipped from V and 4 bases from J, the junction kept 7 bases outside the gene matches. Here the CDR3 DNA reads TGTGCCAGCAGCCAGGACAGGGATAGCACTGAAGCTTTCTTT. It yields the protein CASSQDRDSTEAFF.

The rearrangement links TRBV4-1 to TRBJ2-1; 8 bases map to TRBD1. J gave up 5 bases and V 3 bases, and 12 bases lay outside the gene matches. The CDR3 is made up of 17 amino acids. Per germline, CDR1 MGHRA and CDR2 YSYEKL. CDR3 in DNA: TGCGCCAGCAGCCACCTCGGCGGACAGGGCGGCCACAATGAGCAGTTCTTC. Translation: CASSHLGGQGGHNEQFF.

The rearrangement links TRBV7-9 to TRBJ2-7; D uncertain. The germline V gene encodes CDR1 SEHNR and CDR2 FQNEAQ (reference sequence). The CDR3 runs to 13 residues. Trimming left V 5 bases short and J 5 bases short, with 13 bases between. The CDR3 here is CASSTQMGDEQYF. CDR3 coding DNA: TGTGCCAGCAGCACTCAGATGGGCGACGAGCAGTACTTC.

This chain connects TRBV13 to TRBJ1-3; D remains ambiguous. The CDR3 spans 16 residues. Trimming left V 0 bases short and J 0 bases short, with 9 bases between. Germline CDR1 reads PRHDT; CDR2 reads FYEKMQ (reference sequence). As DNA, the CDR3 is TGTGCCAGCAGCTTAGGAGGAGGTGCCTCTGGAAACACCATATATTTT. Protein product: CASSLGGGASGNTIYF.

The V and J genes are TRBV27 and TRBJ1-2; D is perhaps TRBD1 (5 bases). Germline CDR1 and CDR2: MNHEY and SMNVEV (reference sequence). The CDR3 has 14 amino acids. Trimming shortened V by 5 bases and J by 4 bases, and 14 bases separated the two germline ends. The CDR3, as DNA: TGTGCCAGCAGTCCCCCCGCAGGGCTCTATGGCTACACCTTC. It codes for CASSPPAGLYGYTF.

This rearrangement joins TRBV5-8 to TRBJ1-5; TRBD1 matches at 7 bases. Germline loops: CDR1 SGHTS, CDR2 YDEGEE. The CDR3 sequence is 17 residues long. The V gene end was trimmed by 2 bases and the J gene end by 2 bases; junction bases not matched to a gene: 10. CDR3 sequence reads: CASSLGIGGLGNQPQHF. CDR3 DNA: TGTGCCAGCAGCTTAGGAATAGGGGGCCTAGGCAATCAGCCCCAGCATTTT.

This clone appeared once. V gene TRBV7-9 combines with J gene TRBJ2-2; 12 nucleotides agree with TRBD1. V was clipped by 2 bases and J by 4 bases; unmatched bases: 8. This CDR3 contains 18 residues. The V gene's germline CDR1 is SEHNR and CDR2 FQNEAQ (reference sequence). CDR3 residues: CASSLWGQGAKGTGELFF. The CDR3 DNA sequence: TGTGCCAGCAGCTTATGGGGACAGGGGGCGAAGGGCACCGGGGAGCTGTTTTTT.

J is TRBJ1-4 and V is TRBV7-9; D might be TRBD1 (5 bases). The V end was cut by 5 bases, the J end by 8 bases, with 6 bases between. This CDR3 is 11 amino acids long. CDR1 is SEHNR, CDR2 FQNEAQ, per germline (reference sequence). CDR3 nucleotides: TGTGCCAGCAGCAGGACAGAAAAACTGTTTTTT. The encoded protein is CASSRTEKLFF.

This clone showed up just once. The chain combines TRBV4-2 with TRBJ1-2; D call uncertain. The V end was cut by 4 bases, the J end by 7 bases, with 16 bases between. The CDR3 extends over 14 amino acids. Germline values: CDR1 LGHNA, CDR2 YNFKEQ. The CDR3 is CASSPPMGAGGYTF. The CDR3 coding sequence is TGTGCCAGCAGCCCTCCTATGGGAGCAGGTGGCTACACCTTC.

The chain links TRBV27 to TRBJ2-2; a weak D match, TRBD1 (6 bases). Germline lookup yields CDR1 MNHEY and CDR2 SMNVEV (reference sequence). The V and J ends lost 10 bases and 2 bases respectively, with 11 bases between them. The CDR3 is made up of 13 amino acids. Written as DNA, the CDR3 is TGTGCCACCGGACAGCTTAACACCGGGGAGCTGTTTTTT. Translated, it gives CATGQLNTGELFF.

V gene TRBV6-1 combines with J gene TRBJ1-6; D call uncertain. Germline assignment: CDR1 MNHNS and CDR2 SASEGT. The CDR3 is 15 residues long. V dropped 2 bases and J dropped 11 bases, with 16 bases sitting between them. The CDR3 DNA sequence: TGTGCCAGCAGTGAACTGCAAGGGCCGGTGGCACCCCTCCACTTT. Residues: CASSELQGPVAPLHF.

In this sample, this clone turned up once. V and J are TRBV5-5 and TRBJ1-1, with 10 bases identical to TRBD1. The V gene's germline CDR1 is SGHKS and CDR2 YYEKEE (reference sequence). The V gene end was trimmed by 4 bases and the J gene end by 0 bases; junction bases not matched to a gene: 6. The CDR3 sequence is 16 residues long. CDR3 DNA: TGTGCCAGCAGCACGGGGGGACAGGGGATGAACACTGAAGCTTTCTTT. This codes for CASSTGGQGMNTEAFF.

The rearrangement joins TRBV9 to TRBJ2-1, with 9 bases matching TRBD2. V lost 0 bases and J lost 4; bases outside the gene matches: 2. There are 15 residues in the CDR3. Germline CDR1 reads SGDLS; CDR2 reads YYNGEE. The chain's CDR3 is CASSVELAGYNEQFF. DNA of the CDR3: TGTGCCAGCAGCGTAGAACTAGCGGGTTACAATGAGCAGTTCTTC.

This rearrangement joins TRBV5-6 to TRBJ1-3; 7 bases fit TRBD1. Germline lookup yields CDR1 SGHDT and CDR2 YYEEEE. The CDR3 covers 17 residues. V trimming: 3 bases; J trimming: 0 bases; junction bases outside the gene matches: 9. Written as DNA, the CDR3 is TGTGCCAGCAGCTCTCTACAGGGGACCTTCTCTGGAAACACCATATATTTT. It is translated as CASSSLQGTFSGNTIYF. Full variable domain (missing parts from reference TRBV5-6 and TRBJ1-3): DAGVTQSPTHLIKTRGQQVTLRCSPKSGHDTVSWYQQALGQGPQFIFQYYEEEERQRGNFPDRFSGHQFPNYSSELNVNALLLGDSALYLCASSSLQGTFSGNTIYFGEGSWLTVV.

The chain uses TRBV7-8 and TRBJ2-7, with 7 bases matching TRBD1. V lost 2 bases, J lost 1 base, and 14 bases stayed unmatched. The germline CDR1 and CDR2 sequences are SGHVS and FQNEAQ. This CDR3 comprises 18 residues. The CDR3 spells CASSLRRVKGAGSYEQYF. CDR3 in DNA: TGTGCCAGCAGCTTACGTCGGGTTAAGGGGGCTGGGTCCTACGAGCAGTACTTC.

The sample holds one count of this clone. The genes are TRBV19 and TRBJ1-1, with D possibly matching TRBD1 (5 bases). Germline loops: CDR1 LNHDA, CDR2 SQIVND (reference sequence). The CDR3 runs 17 residues. V lost 5 bases and J 0 bases, leaving 19 bases between the germline ends. CDR3 amino acids: CASSPAVRGSMNTEAFF. The CDR3 bases are TGTGCCAGTAGTCCTGCTGTTAGGGGTTCGATGAACACTGAAGCTTTCTTT.

This clone was counted a single time. This rearrangement joins TRBV10-3 to TRBJ2-3; 8 bases match TRBD1. V shed 3 bases and J 4 bases; nucleotides not matched to a gene: 6. The germline CDR1 and CDR2 sequences are ENHRY and SYGVKD. This CDR3 contains 15 residues. Written as DNA, the CDR3 is TGTGCCATCAGTGACTCGGACAGGGTCCCAGATACGCAGTATTTT. This codes for CAISDSDRVPDTQYF.

V gene TRBV19 combines with J gene TRBJ2-7; no definite D call. The CDR3 is 12 residues long. In germline, CDR1 is LNHDA, CDR2 SQIVND (reference sequence). Trimming shortened V by 1 base and J by 3 bases, and 4 bases separated the two germline ends. The CDR3 coding sequence is TGTGCCAGTAGTATAGGAGGCTACGAGCAGTACTTC. It yields the protein CASSIGGYEQYF.

The J gene is TRBJ1-2, the V gene TRBV25-1; a weak D match, TRBD1 (5 bases). There are 14 residues in the CDR3. Germline CDR1 reads MGHDK; CDR2 reads SYGVNS. Trimming pared 1 base from V and 3 bases from J, leaving 9 bases between. The CDR3 protein is CASSEWGGDYGYTF. The CDR3 DNA reads as TGTGCCAGCAGTGAATGGGGAGGGGACTATGGCTACACCTTC.

This chain joins TRBV19 and TRBJ2-5, with no clear D. From germline, CDR1 is LNHDA and CDR2 SQIVND (reference sequence). This CDR3 comprises 14 residues. V lost 5 bases, J lost 0 bases, and 10 bases lay in between. In nucleotides, the CDR3 is TGTGCCAGTAGTGTGATGACAAACCAAGAGACCCAGTACTTC. Its translation is CASSVMTNQETQYF.

The CDR3 reads CASSLAGTGGNTQYF. CDR3 bases: TGTGCCAGCAGCCTCGCCGGGACAGGGGGCAATACGCAGTATTTT. This chain joins TRBV7-9 and TRBJ2-3; 12 bases align to TRBD1. The length of the CDR3 is 15 residues. Germline V gene sequence: CDR1 SEHNR, CDR2 FQNEAQ (reference sequence). V was clipped by 5 bases and J by 7 bases; unmatched bases: 7.

J is TRBJ2-2 and V is TRBV10-1, with 7 nucleotides matching TRBD2. V lost 8 bases, J lost 3 bases, and 12 bases stayed unmatched. CDR3 length: 16 amino acids. The germline V gene has CDR1 WNHNN and CDR2 SYGVQD (reference sequence). This chain's CDR3 is CASPEGGLVHTGELFF. The CDR3 DNA reads TGCGCCAGCCCCGAGGGAGGGCTGGTCCACACCGGGGAGCTGTTTTTT.

The V gene is TRBV13, the J gene TRBJ2-3, with D tentatively TRBD2 (6 bases). Trimming left V 8 bases short and J 2 bases short, with 14 bases between. CDR1 is PRHDT and CDR2 is FYEKMQ in the germline V gene (reference sequence). The length of the CDR3 is 14 residues. The CDR3 sequence is CASSGGAATDTQYF. The CDR3 DNA follows: TGTGCCAGCTCGGGCGGGGCCGCCACAGATACGCAGTATTTT.